The clone carrying this TCR beta chain was recorded only once. The V segment lost 2 bases and the J segment 15 bases; nucleotides outside the gene matches: 13. This CDR3 has 14 residues. CDR1 is SGHRS and CDR2 is YFSETQ in the germline V gene. Some clones are missing from TCRdb's copy, which holds only in-frame ones; the method was immunoSEQ multiplex PCR. This sample has hundreds of thousands of clones, with 87% found just once. The data were obtained in a study of shared T cell receptors in the human thymus. The same specimen was also included in a second study, on human thymus T cells. That study adds: The people who donated were healthy Finnish babies having corrective surgery for congenital heart defects. Resected material from corrective heart surgery provided the thymus tissue analysed. Both thymic and peripheral blood repertoires showed apparently biased V and J usage. Unrelated people showed highly overlapping thymic repertoires, related research reported.

The specimen sequenced was thymocytes. This clonotype was sampled from a boy less than two years old with a congenital heart defect. The chain has TRBV5-1 and TRBJ2-1; 8 nucleotides align to TRBD2. The CDR3 reads CASSFSSGTSDPFF. In nucleotides, the CDR3 is TGCGCCAGCAGCTTTTCGTCCGGGACTAGTGATCCGTTCTTC.